The present T cell receptor (beta chain) was sequenced within a study of early T cells in non-severe SARS-CoV-2 infection. About this clonotype: The antigen is undetermined.

Each CDR3 protein is one row after TCRdb ran MiXCR on the 5' RACE reads. The sample yields roughly 80,000 distinct CDR3 sequences, about 6.5% seen once. The junction had 3 bases not matched to a gene; V was cut back by 4 bases and J by 0 bases. The CDR3 extends over 15 amino acids. Germline CDR1 and CDR2: SGHDT and YYEEEE. Study-level results: VDJdb-based annotation leaned toward anti-spike CD8 responses and missed private and CD4 specificities.

What was sequenced was whole blood. V and J are TRBV5-6 and TRBJ2-2; TRBD2 matches at 7 bases. This receptor was taken from an adult who was a healthcare worker with PCR-confirmed SARS-CoV-2 infection or an uninfected control (not recorded which). The CDR3: CASSPTSSNTGELFF. The CDR3 DNA reads as TGTGCCAGCAGCCCGACTAGCTCGAACACCGGGGAGCTGTTTTTT.